Below, 20 T cell receptor beta chains from the same sample are listed, as sequenced in a study of identical twins. TCRdb itself ran the 5' RACE reads through MiXCR, one entry per CDR3 protein. This repertoire shows around 530,000 distinct CDR3 sequences, around 15% found once; its top ten account for roughly 0.42%. The data were also submitted as part of a second study, on yellow fever vaccine responses in identical twins.

The material sequenced was CD4+ T cells sorted from blood. All receptors come from a woman younger than 30 in good health.

The genes are TRBV7-9 and TRBJ1-5; no firm D call. The CDR3 loop spans 14 amino acids. The V end lost 4 bases, the J end lost 2 bases, and 9 bases lay between the germline ends. Germline CDR1 SEHNR, CDR2 FQNEAQ (reference sequence). The CDR3 nucleotides are TGTGCCAGCAGCTCCCTGGACGGCAATCAGCCCCAGCATTTT. Residues: CASSSLDGNQPQHF.

This clonotype was recorded a few times. The chain's CDR3 is CASSQPGQGIVGYTF. CDR3 bases: TGCGCCAGCAGCCAACCGGGACAGGGGATAGTTGGCTACACCTTC. The J gene is TRBJ1-2, the V gene TRBV4-1, with 10 bases matching TRBD1. Germline CDR1 MGHRA, CDR2 YSYEKL. The CDR3 totals 15 residues. Trimming at V came to 2 bases and at J to 7 bases, leaving 7 bases not matched to a gene.

This chain uses TRBV19 with TRBJ2-1, with TRBD2 identical over 9 bases. There are 19 residues in the CDR3. V was clipped by 4 bases and J by 4 bases; unmatched bases: 17. Germline lookup yields CDR1 LNHDA and CDR2 SQIVND (reference sequence). The CDR3 DNA reads as TGTGCCAGTAGTACGGTGCGACTAGCGGCGATAGGGGGATACAATGAGCAGTTCTTC. Amino acid sequence: CASSTVRLAAIGGYNEQFF.

The rearrangement joins TRBV10-3 to TRBJ2-3; 9 positions agree with TRBD1. Germline V gene lookup returns CDR1 ENHRY and CDR2 SYGVKD. With V trimmed by 5 bases and J by 4 bases, 19 bases remained unmatched. The CDR3 has 19 residues. CDR3 amino acids: CAISSALGQGSVRADTQYF. The DNA of the CDR3 is TGTGCCATCAGTTCAGCTTTGGGACAGGGTTCGGTTCGGGCAGATACGCAGTATTTT.

This clonotype was recorded at least ten times. The gene calls are TRBV5-1 and TRBJ2-1; 7 bases fit TRBD2. CDR1 is SGHRS, CDR2 YFSETQ, per germline. With 4 bases clipped from V and 4 bases from J, the junction kept 2 bases outside the gene matches. CDR3 length equals 13 residues. CDR3 loop: CASSPGGYNEQFF. The CDR3 coding sequence is TGCGCCAGCAGCCCCGGGGGGTACAATGAGCAGTTCTTC. Together with reference TRBV5-1 and TRBJ2-1, the CDR3 gives the full variable domain: KAGVTQTPRYLIKTRGQQVTLSCSPISGHRSVSWYQQTPGQGLQFLFEYFSETQRNKGNFPGRFSGRQFSNSRSEMNVSTLELGDSALYLCASSPGGYNEQFFGPGTRLTVL.

The chain carries TRBV7-9 and TRBJ2-7; 10 nucleotides line up with TRBD2. Germline V CDR1 and CDR2: SEHNR, FQNEAQ (reference sequence). This CDR3 is built from 13 residues. Trimming at V came to 7 bases and at J to 6 bases, leaving 6 bases not matched to a gene. The CDR3 region has the DNA TGTGCCAGCAAGGGAGTAGCGGGAGGCGAGCAGTACTTC. Translating gives CASKGVAGGEQYF.

The chain employs TRBV5-6 and TRBJ2-7; the match to TRBD2 covers 8 bases. Looked up from germline, CDR1 is SGHDT and CDR2 is YYEEEE. The junction had 5 bases not matched to a gene; V was cut back by 3 bases and J by 3 bases. The CDR3 sequence is 14 residues long. The DNA for the CDR3 is TGTGCCAGCAGCTCCGGGACTAGTAGCTACGAGCAGTACGTC. Its protein is CASSSGTSSYEQYV.

This sequence joins TRBV19 and TRBJ2-1; no clear D. This CDR3 is built from 14 residues. Germline CDR1 is LNHDA and CDR2 is SQIVND (reference sequence). V lost 6 bases and J 3 bases, leaving 12 bases between the germline ends. CDR3 coding DNA: TGTGCCAGTAGCTACAGAGAACGCTACAATGAGCAGTTCTTC. This translates into CASSYRERYNEQFF. Full variable domain (remainder filled in from reference TRBV19 and TRBJ2-1): DGGITQSPKYLFRKEGQNVTLSCEQNLNHDAMYWYRQDPGQGLRLIYYSQIVNDFQKGDIAEGYSVSREKKESFPLTVTSAQKNPTAFYLCASSYRERYNEQFFGPGTRLTVL.

This CDR3 reads CASSTTGGNYGYTF. CDR3 nucleotides: TGTGCCAGCAGCACGACAGGGGGCAACTATGGCTACACCTTC. V gene TRBV9 combines with J gene TRBJ1-2, with TRBD1 identical over 10 bases. The trim removed 4 bases at V and 2 bases at J, leaving 2 bases unmatched. Looked up from germline, CDR1 is SGDLS and CDR2 is YYNGEE. This CDR3 has 14 residues.

The genes are TRBV10-3 and TRBJ2-5, with TRBD2 matching over 11 bases. Germline V gene lookup returns CDR1 ENHRY and CDR2 SYGVKD. Unmatched junction bases numbered 6, after V lost 4 bases and J lost 5 bases. The CDR3 has 15 amino acids. CDR3 nucleotides: TGTGCCATCAGTGTATTGGGACTAGCGGCGGAGACCCAGTACTTC. It yields the protein CAISVLGLAAETQYF.

The sample holds a few counts of this clonotype. V usage is TRBV29-1 and J usage is TRBJ2-2; D is ambiguous. The V gene's germline CDR1 is SQVTM and CDR2 ANQGSEA. Trimming cost V 4 bases and J 5 bases, with 8 bases left between them. CDR3 length: 12 amino acids. In nucleotides, the CDR3 is TGCAGCGTTGGGTTCAAAACCGGGGAGCTGTTTTTT. Translated: CSVGFKTGELFF.

V gene TRBV11-1 combines with J gene TRBJ2-2; 14 bases are a match to TRBD2. The CDR3 is 18 amino acids. Germline V CDR1 and CDR2: SGHAT, FQDESV (reference sequence). With 3 bases clipped from V and 3 bases from J, the junction kept 6 bases outside the gene matches. CDR3 DNA sequence: TGTGCCAGCAGCTTGCGACTAGCGGGGGGGCCGGACACCGGGGAGCTGTTTTTT. Amino acid sequence: CASSLRLAGGPDTGELFF. Looking up the rest from reference TRBV11-1 and TRBJ2-2 gives the full variable domain: EAEVAQSPRYKITEKSQAVAFWCDPISGHATLYWYRQILGQGPELLVQFQDESVVDDSQLPKDRFSAERLKGVDSTLKIQPAELGDSAMYLCASSLRLAGGPDTGELFFGEGSRLTVL.

The V gene is TRBV18, the J gene TRBJ2-7, with a weak D call TRBD2 (5 bases). CDR3 length equals 13 residues. In germline, CDR1 is KGHSH, CDR2 LQKENI. V was clipped by 3 bases and J by 5 bases, with 11 bases between them. As DNA, the CDR3 is TGTGCCAGCTCACCCCTCGAGGGTGACGAGCAGTACGTC. Amino acids: CASSPLEGDEQYV.

The chain couples TRBV2 to TRBJ2-7; D gene ambiguous. The CDR3 contains 14 residues. V lost 3 bases and J 4 bases, leaving 13 bases between the germline ends. CDR1 is SNHLY, CDR2 FYNNEI, per germline. CDR3 in amino acids: CASSEGFRLYEQYV. For the CDR3, the DNA is TGTGCCAGCAGTGAGGGGTTCCGGTTGTACGAGCAGTACGTC.

In the case of this clonotype: Sequence at one end of the junction differs from germline and may be a read error. J is TRBJ2-3 and V is TRBV12-3 or TRBV12-4, with TRBD2 identical over 12 bases. The CDR3 consists of 18 residues. CDR3 protein: CAISSTLGLAGPTDTQYF. CDR3 bases: TGTGCCATCAGTTCCACCCTCGGACTAGCGGGGCCCACAGATACGCAGTATTTT.

In this sample, this clonotype turned up a few times. The V gene is TRBV28, the J gene TRBJ2-1, with TRBD2 matching over 15 bases. Germline V gene lookup returns CDR1 MDHEN and CDR2 SYDVKM. The CDR3 extends over 16 amino acids. Germline trimming cut 5 bases from V and 7 bases from J; bases unmatched to any gene: 6. The CDR3 DNA reads TGTGCCAGCAGTACTAGTGGACTAGCGGGGGGGAATGAGCAGTTCTTC. It is translated as CASSTSGLAGGNEQFF.

The V and J genes are TRBV21-1 and TRBJ2-1; the table's TRBD1 call for D was not verified on the DNA. TRBV21-1 is flagged as a pseudogene. The CDR3 is 16 amino acids. For the CDR3, the DNA is TGTGCCAGCAGCAAAGAGGGGGGGCCCTCCTACAATGAGCAGTTCTTC. This gives the protein CASSKEGGPSYNEQFF.

V gene TRBV9 combines with J gene TRBJ2-2; 9 bases match TRBD2. V was pared by 4 bases and J by 4 bases, with 11 bases of the junction left unmatched. Germline V CDR1 and CDR2: SGDLS, YYNGEE. The CDR3 length is 17 residues. The CDR3 DNA sequence: TGTGCCAGCAGCCCCCTGCTAGCGGGAATATCCACCGGGGAGCTGTTTTTT. It yields the protein CASSPLLAGISTGELFF.

This chain connects TRBV11-2 to TRBJ1-2, with D tentatively TRBD1 (5 bases). There are 13 residues in the CDR3. The V gene lost 1 base and the J gene lost 8 bases, with 11 bases spanning the gap. CDR1 is SGHAT, CDR2 FQNNGV, per germline. DNA for the CDR3: TGTGCCAGCAGCTTAGGCCTCGGGGGAGGCTACACCTTC. Its translation: CASSLGLGGGYTF.

The chain joins TRBV6-2 or TRBV6-3 to TRBJ2-3, with TRBD2 identical over 9 bases. This CDR3 has 16 residues. Germline CDR1 and CDR2: MNHEY and SVGEGT. V trimming: 4 bases; J trimming: 4 bases; junction bases outside the gene matches: 9. The CDR3 DNA follows: TGTGCCAGCAGTTGGCTAGCGGGACGGTTTTCAGATACGCAGTATTTT. Translation: CASSWLAGRFSDTQYF.